This T cell receptor (beta chain) was found in a study of radiation and T cells in renal cell carcinoma. At the level of the study: Nephrectomy followed 15 Gy stereotactic body radiation by 4 weeks.

The repertoire was sequenced with immunoSEQ multiplex PCR; TCRdb's copy has only in-frame clones and lacks some. The sample yields some 130,000 clones, about 88% seen once. Time point in this sample: blood 2 weeks post-SBRT. Treatment meaning: 15 Gy SBRT to primary tumor, nephrectomy 4 weeks later. Serial blood draws occurred at baseline and 2 and 4 weeks post-SBRT. This TCR was recovered from a woman aged 70-85 years with renal cell carcinoma. The material sequenced was blood, taken from a patient whose treatment included radiotherapy and nephrectomy.

CDR3: CASSVRRQTTDTQYF. CDR3 DNA: TGTGCCAGCAGCGTCCGGAGACAGACGACAGATACGCAGTATTTT. V gene TRBV9 combines with J gene TRBJ2-3; TRBD1 might be the D (5 bases). The CDR3 extends over 15 amino acids. Trimming removed 2 bases at V and 3 bases at J, with 13 bases between. Germline CDR1 and CDR2: SGDLS and YYNGEE.